Listed here are 21 T cell receptor beta chains from one sample, sequenced in a study of CD8 T cells in ankylosing spondylitis. TCRdb processed the 5' RACE reads anew with MiXCR; each CDR3 protein has one entry. The repertoire holds 250,000 or so distinct CDR3 sequences, roughly a quarter seen once, with roughly 0.67% in the top ten. Specimen: blood, either unsorted or a sorted T cell fraction (not recorded which). These receptors were obtained from a male donor with ankylosing spondylitis or in good health (not recorded which).

This clonotype was observed many times. CDR3 region: CSASLGLTPSTDTQYF. For the CDR3, the DNA is TGCAGTGCTAGTCTTGGGCTAACCCCCAGCACAGATACGCAGTATTTT. J is TRBJ2-3 and V is TRBV20-1; D is unresolved. Germline V gives CDR1 DFQATT, CDR2 SNEGSKA (reference sequence). Trimming pared 3 bases from V and 0 bases from J, leaving 16 bases between. CDR3 length equals 16 residues.

J is TRBJ2-7 and V is TRBV10-2; 11 bases align to TRBD2. Per germline, CDR1 WSHSY and CDR2 SAAADI. J lost 4 bases, V lost 6 bases, and 14 bases had no gene match. This CDR3 is built from 17 residues. In DNA, the CDR3 is TGCGCCAGCAGGTCAATACTAGCGGGGGACAATACTTACGAGCAGTACTTC. It codes for CASRSILAGDNTYEQYF.

The rearrangement uses TRBV29-1 and TRBJ1-6; maybe TRBD1 (6 bases). The CDR3 spans 13 residues. V lost 8 bases, J lost 14 bases, and 22 bases lay in between. Germline V gene sequence: CDR1 SQVTM, CDR2 ANQGSEA. The CDR3 DNA reads TGCAGCTTCAGTCCGGGACACCGTATATCCCTCCACTTT. This codes for CSFSPGHRISLHF. Full variable domain (outside the CDR3, taken from reference TRBV29-1 and TRBJ1-6): SAVISQKPSRDICQRGTSLTIQCQVDSQVTMMFWYRQQPGQSLTLIATANQGSEATYESGFVIDKFPISRPNLTFSTLTVSNMSPEDSSIYLCSFSPGHRISLHFGNGTRLTVT.

The chain is built from TRBV2 and TRBJ2-5; the D gene is possibly TRBD2 (5 bases). Trimming cost V 4 bases and J 5 bases, with 8 bases left between them. CDR1 and CDR2 from the germline V gene are SNHLY and FYNNEI. The CDR3 runs 12 residues. The CDR3 DNA reads TGTGCCAGCAGTGTGTGGGAGGAGACCCAGTACTTC. Amino acids: CASSVWEETQYF. Complete variable domain (other parts from reference TRBV2 and TRBJ2-5): EPEVTQTPSHQVTQMGQEVILRCVPISNHLYFYWYRQILGQKVEFLVSFYNNEISEKSEIFDDQFSVERPDGSNFTLKIRSTKLEDSAMYFCASSVWEETQYFGPGTRLLVL.

This clonotype was observed many times. V is TRBV2 and J is TRBJ2-5; D is uncertain. Per germline, CDR1 SNHLY and CDR2 FYNNEI. Trimming left V 6 bases short and J 5 bases short, with 7 bases between. The CDR3 loop spans 11 amino acids. Here the CDR3 DNA reads TGTGCCAGCAGGATGGGGGAGACCCAGTACTTC. As protein: CASRMGETQYF.

The J gene is TRBJ2-1, the V gene TRBV5-1, with D perhaps TRBD1 or TRBD2 (5 bases each). Per the germline V gene, CDR1 is SGHRS and CDR2 is YFSETQ. Trimming took 0 bases from V and 12 from J, leaving 13 bases between them. CDR3 length equals 13 residues. The CDR3 here is CASSLGGDSWQFF. Written as DNA, the CDR3 is TGCGCCAGCAGCTTGGGAGGGGATAGTTGGCAGTTCTTC.

The rearrangement links TRBV5-4 to TRBJ2-4; D is ambiguous. The V end lost 4 bases, the J end lost 8 bases, and 13 bases lay between the germline ends. CDR3 length equals 13 residues. Looked up from germline, CDR1 is SGHNT and CDR2 is YYREEE (reference sequence). The DNA of the CDR3 is TGTGCCAGCAGCCGGCCGCCCACAGACATTCAGTACTTC. Translating it yields CASSRPPTDIQYF. Looking up the rest from reference TRBV5-4 and TRBJ2-4 gives the full variable domain: ETGVTQSPTHLIKTRGQQVTLRCSSQSGHNTVSWYQQALGQGPQFIFQYYREEENGRGNFPPRFSGLQFPNYSSELNVNALELDDSALYLCASSRPPTDIQYFGAGTRLSVL.

This clonotype was recorded only once. This chain uses TRBV12-3 or TRBV12-4 with TRBJ2-7, with D possibly matching TRBD2 (6 bases). CDR3 length: 15 amino acids. V was clipped by 8 bases and J by 3 bases, with 20 bases between them. The CDR3 nucleotides read TGTGCCAGCTCCCCACACGGGGGACTTTTCTACGAGCAGTACTTC. Translated: CASSPHGGLFYEQYF.

This clonotype has more than one count but fewer than ten. CDR3 region: CAISGEQNTEAFF. The CDR3 bases are TGTGCCATCAGCGGTGAGCAGAACACTGAAGCTTTCTTT. The chain recombines TRBV10-3 with TRBJ1-1; no clear D. Germline loops: CDR1 ENHRY, CDR2 SYGVKD. The CDR3 totals 13 residues. Trimming cost V 6 bases and J 1 base, with 9 bases left between them.

The V call is TRBV12-3 or TRBV12-4, the J call TRBJ2-3, with a possible D match to TRBD2 (6 bases). V was shortened by 2 bases and J by 5 bases, with 11 bases between the two germline ends. The CDR3 length is 14 residues. Written as DNA, the CDR3 is TGTGCCAGCAGTTTAATGACTAGAATAGATACGCAGTATTTT. This codes for CASSLMTRIDTQYF.

The genes are TRBV19 and TRBJ1-5; the match to TRBD1 covers 7 bases. Germline-derived CDR1 and CDR2 are LNHDA and SQIVND (reference sequence). CDR3 length: 16 amino acids. The V and J ends lost 5 bases and 3 bases, in that order; junction bases with no gene match: 10. CDR3 sequence (DNA): TGTGCCAGTAGTTCGACAGGGCTTAGAAACAATCAGCCCCAGCATTTT. Translated: CASSSTGLRNNQPQHF. Complete variable domain (other parts from reference TRBV19 and TRBJ1-5): DGGITQSPKYLFRKEGQNVTLSCEQNLNHDAMYWYRQDPGQGLRLIYYSQIVNDFQKGDIAEGYSVSREKKESFPLTVTSAQKNPTAFYLCASSSTGLRNNQPQHFGDGTRLSIL.

This chain connects TRBV4-2 to TRBJ2-3; 10 nucleotides line up with TRBD2. The CDR3 has 17 residues. The germline gives CDR1 LGHNA, CDR2 YNFKEQ. V was clipped by 0 bases and J by 5 bases; unmatched bases: 8. DNA for the CDR3: TGTGCCAGCAGCCAAGACCCTCAGCGGGGGGGCCTAGATACGCAGTATTTT. This codes for CASSQDPQRGGLDTQYF.

The chain links TRBV7-8 to TRBJ2-5; no firm D call. This CDR3 has 13 amino acids. Trimming cost V 6 bases and J 5 bases, with 13 bases left between them. The V gene's germline CDR1 is SGHVS and CDR2 FQNEAQ. Written as DNA, the CDR3 is TGTGCCAGCAGTAGTGGGGTGACGGAGACCCAGTACTTC. This sequence encodes CASSSGVTETQYF.

V and J are TRBV7-9 and TRBJ2-5; D is possibly TRBD2 (5 bases). The CDR3 runs to 14 residues. The germline V gene encodes CDR1 SEHNR and CDR2 FQNEAQ (reference sequence). Trimming removed 8 bases at V and 5 bases at J, with 18 bases between. In nucleotides, the CDR3 is TGTGCCAGCGTTCTTGGGCCCTCGGGGGAGACCCAGTACTTC. The encoded protein is CASVLGPSGETQYF.

This chain connects TRBV10-3 to TRBJ2-5; D not certain. The CDR3 runs to 14 residues. Germline lookup yields CDR1 ENHRY and CDR2 SYGVKD. V lost 0 bases and J 0 bases, leaving 5 bases between the germline ends. CDR3 DNA sequence: TGTGCCATCAGTGAGTCGTGGAACCAAGAGACCCAGTACTTC. It codes for CAISESWNQETQYF.

In this sample, this clonotype turned up many times. The chain couples TRBV12-3 or TRBV12-4 to TRBJ2-3; 8 bases line up with TRBD1. V lost 6 bases, J lost 3 bases, and 5 bases stayed unmatched. The CDR3 has 14 amino acids. CDR3 nucleotides: TGTGCCAGCAGGCGGAGACAGGGGACAGATACGCAGTATTTT. It is translated as CASRRRQGTDTQYF.

In this sample, this clonotype turned up many times. The chain has TRBV29-1 and TRBJ2-7, with a possible D match to TRBD1 (8 bases). The germline V gene encodes CDR1 SQVTM and CDR2 ANQGSEA. Trimming removed 7 bases from V and 7 bases from J, with 17 bases in between. The CDR3 has 12 amino acids. CDR3 DNA sequence: TGCAGCGCGGACAGGGAGGGAAGTGAGCAGTACTTC. Translating it yields CSADREGSEQYF.

The chain uses TRBV9 and TRBJ2-7; D is tentatively TRBD1 or TRBD2 (9 bases each). V was trimmed by 4 bases and J by 6 bases, leaving 23 bases between them. This CDR3 region has 16 residues. Germline CDR1 reads SGDLS; CDR2 reads YYNGEE. The CDR3 DNA reads as TGTGCCAGCAGCCGCGGGGGGGGACAGGGATCCCCCGAGCAGTACTTC. This sequence encodes CASSRGGGQGSPEQYF.

The chain carries TRBV12-3 or TRBV12-4 and TRBJ2-2, with D perhaps matching TRBD2 (6 bases). V was pared by 0 bases and J by 7 bases, with 12 bases between. CDR3 length equals 15 residues. CDR3: CASSLAVGGGGELFF. DNA for the CDR3: TGTGCCAGCAGTTTAGCTGTCGGGGGAGGCGGGGAGCTGTTTTTT.

V and J are TRBV3-1 and TRBJ2-7; D is unclear. Per the germline V gene, CDR1 is LGHDT and CDR2 is YNNKEL (reference sequence). V was pared by 5 bases and J by 7 bases, with 15 bases between. The CDR3 totals 13 residues. The CDR3 bases are TGTGCCAGCAGCTACCTGACCCCGAGGGAGCAGTACTTC. Translating it yields CASSYLTPREQYF.

There are many counts of this clonotype. The rearrangement uses TRBV2 and TRBJ2-1; 7 bases line up with TRBD1. This CDR3 has 14 amino acids. V was clipped by 4 bases and J by 9 bases; unmatched bases: 9. Germline V lookup: CDR1 SNHLY, CDR2 FYNNEI. CDR3 nucleotides: TGTGCCAGCAGTGTAGCCTTTACAGGGGTTGAGCAGTTCTTC. Translated: CASSVAFTGVEQFF.